The 20 T cell receptor beta chains reported below all come from one sample, sequenced in a study of cytomegalovirus exposure and HLA in healthy donors (dated by TCRdb to 2016 to 2017). Libraries came from the immunoSEQ multiplex PCR assay. TCRdb holds this immuneACCESS table with in-frame rearrangements only. Some clones are missing; in checked studies, unresolved V genes explain under half, and the rest has no known cause. Within this sample are under 250,000 clones, with approximately 90% of them counted one time only. The top ten clones comprise 2.6% of the sample. Material for sequencing was PBMCs. These receptors were collected from a man younger than 35 in good health and CMV-seronegative.

The V call is TRBV5-6, the J call TRBJ1-6, with D hard to call. V was shortened by 0 bases and J by 3 bases, with 10 bases between the two germline ends. The CDR3 spans 16 residues. Germline V gene data show CDR1 as SGHDT and CDR2 as YYEEEE. The CDR3 DNA follows: TGTGCCAGCAGCTTGGTAGAGACACGCTATAATTCACCCCTCCACTTT. Translated: CASSLVETRYNSPLHF.

The gene calls are TRBV11-2 and TRBJ2-3; 8 bases agree with TRBD2. V was clipped by 5 bases and J by 6 bases; unmatched bases: 13. The CDR3 is made up of 16 amino acids. Germline V CDR1 and CDR2: SGHAT, FQNNGV. CDR3 residues: CASSPAGVAGSDTQYF. For the CDR3, the DNA is TGTGCCAGCAGCCCGGCAGGGGTAGCGGGAAGTGATACGCAGTATTTT.

This chain links TRBV18 with TRBJ2-7; a weak D match, TRBD2 (6 bases). The CDR3 totals 14 residues. V was trimmed by 6 bases and J by 3 bases, leaving 15 bases between them. Germline values: CDR1 KGHSH, CDR2 LQKENI. CDR3 sequence: CASSRDWGDYEQYF. CDR3 DNA: TGTGCCAGCTCGCGCGACTGGGGGGACTACGAGCAGTACTTC.

The chain employs TRBV4-2 and TRBJ1-6; weak D call: TRBD1 (5 bases). The CDR3 is made up of 15 amino acids. Trimming cost V 6 bases and J 0 bases, with 9 bases left between them. Germline-derived CDR1 and CDR2 are LGHNA and YNFKEQ. The CDR3, as DNA: TGTGCCAGCAGAGCAGACAGCTCCTATAATTCACCCCTCCACTTT. Its protein is CASRADSSYNSPLHF.

In its sample, this clone was seen once. The chain carries TRBV29-1 and TRBJ2-3; 7 bases align to TRBD2. Trimming removed 1 base from V and 3 bases from J; junction bases left unmatched: 1. This CDR3 has 13 amino acids. Germline loops: CDR1 SQVTM, CDR2 ANQGSEA. The chain's CDR3 is CSVEAGGTDTQYF. The DNA for the CDR3 is TGCAGCGTTGAAGCGGGAGGAACAGATACGCAGTATTTT.

This chain joins TRBV9 and TRBJ2-5; perhaps TRBD1 as D (6 bases). This CDR3 contains 14 residues. With 4 bases removed from V and 1 base from J, the gap between germline ends came to 11 bases. Looked up from germline, CDR1 is SGDLS and CDR2 is YYNGEE. The CDR3 protein is CASSRQAGQETQYF. DNA for the CDR3: TGTGCCAGCAGCAGACAGGCCGGCCAAGAGACCCAGTACTTC.

V and J are TRBV6-5 and TRBJ2-2, with TRBD1 as a possible D gene (6 bases). The CDR3 totals 13 residues. Deletions cut 4 bases from V and 4 bases from J, with 7 bases between. Germline CDR1 is MNHEY and CDR2 is SVGAGI. CDR3 sequence reads: CASSWTVTGELFF. CDR3 sequence (DNA): TGTGCCAGCAGTTGGACAGTCACCGGGGAGCTGTTTTTT.

The gene calls are TRBV9 and TRBJ2-7, with 7 bases aligning to TRBD1. Germline lookup yields CDR1 SGDLS and CDR2 YYNGEE. The CDR3 runs to 16 residues. Losses at the gene ends were 1 base for V and 0 bases for J; bases not matched to a gene: 7. In DNA form, the CDR3 reads TGTGCCAGCAGCGTAACCACAGGGGCAAGCTCCTACGAGCAGTACTTC. Translated, it gives CASSVTTGASSYEQYF.

The rearrangement links TRBV5-4 to TRBJ2-7; no firm D call. Germline V CDR1 and CDR2: SGHNT, YYREEE (reference sequence). V was pared by 4 bases and J by 5 bases, with 10 bases between. This CDR3 is 12 amino acids long. CDR3 in amino acids: CASSPSFDEQYF. The CDR3 region has the DNA TGTGCCAGCAGCCCGAGCTTTGACGAGCAGTACTTC.

In this sample, this clone turned up once. The chain employs TRBV4-3 and TRBJ2-7, with D tentatively TRBD2 (5 bases). Germline V gene sequence: CDR1 LGHNA, CDR2 YSLEER. This CDR3 has 13 residues. Trimming took 2 bases from V and 2 from J, leaving 7 bases between them. The CDR3 loop is CASSQQRTYEQYF. CDR3 sequence (DNA): TGCGCCAGCAGCCAACAGCGGACCTACGAGCAGTACTTC.

CDR3 bases: TGTGCCATCAGTGAGGTTAGCGGGAGTTGGAACACCGGGGAGCTGTTTTTT. Translating it yields CAISEVSGSWNTGELFF. The chain combines TRBV10-3 with TRBJ2-2; 9 bases map to TRBD2. J was trimmed by 1 base and V by 2 bases; bases with no gene match: 5. There are 17 residues in the CDR3. Germline V lookup: CDR1 ENHRY, CDR2 SYGVKD.

The chain combines TRBV5-1 with TRBJ2-7, with 7 bases identical to TRBD2. The CDR3 spans 16 residues. Germline trimming cut 5 bases from V and 3 bases from J; bases unmatched to any gene: 14. CDR1 and CDR2 (germline): SGHRS, YFSETQ. This CDR3 reads CASSSEGRAPRYEQYF. As DNA, the CDR3 is TGCGCCAGCAGTTCGGAGGGGAGGGCCCCGCGCTACGAGCAGTACTTC. Using reference TRBV5-1 and TRBJ2-7 for the parts outside the CDR3, the full variable domain is KAGVTQTPRYLIKTRGQQVTLSCSPISGHRSVSWYQQTPGQGLQFLFEYFSETQRNKGNFPGRFSGRQFSNSRSEMNVSTLELGDSALYLCASSSEGRAPRYEQYFGPGTRLTVT.

This clone was detected once. The CDR3 loop is CASSYPGGLVANEQFF. In nucleotides, the CDR3 is TGTGCCAGCAGCTACCCGGGGGGACTAGTCGCGAATGAGCAGTTCTTC. J is TRBJ2-1 and V is TRBV7-2; the match to TRBD2 covers 8 bases. The V gene's germline CDR1 is SGHTA and CDR2 FQGNSA. The V segment lost 4 bases and the J segment 7 bases; nucleotides outside the gene matches: 12. CDR3 length equals 16 residues.

The rearrangement links TRBV6-6 to TRBJ2-5; TRBD2 matches 14 bases. The junction had 9 bases not matched to a gene; V was cut back by 7 bases and J by 5 bases. The germline CDR1 and CDR2 sequences are MNHNY and SVGAGI (reference sequence). The CDR3 length is 16 residues. This CDR3 is CASTGLAGGRGETQYF. The DNA of the CDR3 is TGTGCCAGCACTGGACTAGCGGGAGGTAGGGGGGAGACCCAGTACTTC.

The genes are TRBV4-2 and TRBJ2-3; D unclear. The CDR3 consists of 16 residues. Germline V lookup: CDR1 LGHNA, CDR2 YNFKEQ. The V and J ends lost 0 bases and 2 bases respectively, with 12 bases between them. CDR3 amino acids: CASSQETVSFTDTQYF. Written as DNA, the CDR3 is TGTGCCAGCAGCCAAGAGACGGTTAGCTTCACAGATACGCAGTATTTT.

There are a few counts of this clone. The rearrangement joins TRBV5-1 to TRBJ2-7; D perhaps matches TRBD1 (6 bases). The V and J ends lost 3 bases and 5 bases respectively, with 18 bases between them. Germline assignment: CDR1 SGHRS and CDR2 YFSETQ. The CDR3 spans 15 residues. The CDR3 DNA is TGCGCCAGCAGCTCATACAACAGGGCTGAAAACGAGCAGTACTTC. Encoded protein: CASSSYNRAENEQYF.

The J gene is TRBJ2-5, the V gene TRBV5-4; 9 bases map to TRBD2. Germline-derived CDR1 and CDR2 are SGHNT and YYREEE (reference sequence). After removal of 3 bases from V and 5 bases from J, the junction contained 8 bases not matched to a gene. The length of the CDR3 is 15 residues. CDR3 nucleotide sequence: TGTGCCAGCAGCTCCTCGGGACTAGCCGGGGAGACCCAGTACTTC. Its protein is CASSSSGLAGETQYF.

DNA for the CDR3: TGTGCCAGCAATCGGGGTTCCAGCAATGAGCAGTTCTTC. As protein: CASNRGSSNEQFF. The chain joins TRBV2 to TRBJ2-1, with a possible D match to TRBD2 (5 bases). CDR1 SNHLY and CDR2 FYNNEI come from the germline V gene. The CDR3 spans 13 residues. V was cut by 7 bases and J by 6 bases, with 13 bases left in between.

A few counts support this clone. The J gene is TRBJ1-1, the V gene TRBV27, with 7 nucleotides matching TRBD1. The CDR3 totals 15 residues. Germline CDR1 reads MNHEY; CDR2 reads SMNVEV (reference sequence). V lost 2 bases and J lost 1; bases outside the gene matches: 4. The CDR3 loop reads CASSLDREANTEAFF. CDR3 in DNA: TGTGCCAGCAGTTTAGACAGGGAGGCGAACACTGAAGCTTTCTTT.

The chain employs TRBV20-1 and TRBJ2-7; D gene uncertain. The V and J ends lost 6 bases and 7 bases respectively, with 13 bases between them. CDR1 is DFQATT and CDR2 is SNEGSKA in the germline V gene (reference sequence). The CDR3 is 11 residues long. CDR3 nucleotides: TGCAGTGCCGCGGCATTCAGTGAGCAGTACTTC. It yields the protein CSAAAFSEQYF.